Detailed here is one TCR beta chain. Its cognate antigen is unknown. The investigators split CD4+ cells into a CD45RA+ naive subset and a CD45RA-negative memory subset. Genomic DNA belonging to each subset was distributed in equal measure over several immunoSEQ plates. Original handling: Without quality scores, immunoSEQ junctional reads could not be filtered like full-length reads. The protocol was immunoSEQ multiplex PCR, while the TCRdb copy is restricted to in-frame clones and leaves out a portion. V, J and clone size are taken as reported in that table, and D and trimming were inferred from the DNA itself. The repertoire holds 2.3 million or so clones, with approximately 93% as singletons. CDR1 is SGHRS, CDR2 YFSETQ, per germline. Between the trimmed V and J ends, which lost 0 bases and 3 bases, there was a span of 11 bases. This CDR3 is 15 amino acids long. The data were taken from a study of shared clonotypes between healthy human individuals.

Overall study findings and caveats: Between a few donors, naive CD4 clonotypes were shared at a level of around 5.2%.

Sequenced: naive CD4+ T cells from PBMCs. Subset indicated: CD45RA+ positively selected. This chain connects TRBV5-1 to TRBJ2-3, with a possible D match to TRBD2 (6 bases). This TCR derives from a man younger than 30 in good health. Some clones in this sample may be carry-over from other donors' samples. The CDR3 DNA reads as TGCGCCAGCAGCTTGGACCTCCGGGGGACAGATACGCAGTATTTT. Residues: CASSLDLRGTDTQYF.